The clone carrying this T cell receptor (beta chain) has at least ten counts. Its matching antigen is unknown. The CDR3 spans 12 residues. Trimming cost V 2 bases and J 13 bases, with 9 bases left between them. Germline loops: CDR1 MNHEY, CDR2 SVGEGT. The data originate from a study of T cells after yellow fever vaccination. Study overall: In the case of low-cell-number fractions, SMART-Seq v4 Ultra Low Input was used for preparation. Study observations and caveats: The presence of abundant clonotypes contaminating from the bulk population was possible in FACS-sorted repertoires. Weaker, the secondary response had a peak occurring faster, on day 5 versus 15. Among primary-vaccination clones, most reappeared after the booster, at around 97% for CD4 and approximately 90% for CD8.

TCRdb itself ran the 5' RACE reads through MiXCR, one entry per CDR3 protein. Of 200,000 to 300,000 distinct CDR3 sequences listed, over 3% are singletons. Specimen: PBMCs, collected 15 days after the yellow fever booster vaccination. The genes are TRBV6-2 or TRBV6-3 and TRBJ1-6, with D unclear. This receptor was obtained from a man aged 18 to 29 who received the YFV17D yellow fever vaccine. This CDR3 reads CASSYAETPLHF. CDR3 DNA: TGTGCCAGCAGTTACGCCGAAACCCCCCTCCACTTT.